This section outlines one TCR beta chain sequence together with its context. This record comes from a study of blood T cell repertoires in COVID-19. This CDR3 is built from 15 residues. CDR1 and CDR2 from the germline V gene are SGHNT and YYREEE (reference sequence). V was clipped by 0 bases and J by 8 bases, with 12 bases between them. Sequencing used immunoSEQ multiplex PCR; TCRdb keeps in-frame clones, though not all of them. The profile covers just over 85,000 clones, with 89% appearing a single time and 8.5% to 10% taken by the ten largest. This sequence joins TRBV5-4 and TRBJ1-6, with D perhaps TRBD1 (6 bases). Specimen: peripheral blood. The sequence derives from a man aged 50-60 years with acute or convalescent COVID-19. Here the CDR3 reads CASSLAVGADSPLHF. CDR3 DNA: TGTGCCAGCAGCTTGGCGGTGGGGGCTGATTCACCCCTCCACTTT.